This TCR beta chain was captured by sequencing in a study of identical twins (dated by TCRdb to the mid-2010s). About the full investigation: TCR alpha and beta repertoires from monozygotic twins, unrelated adults of various ages and cord blood were deep-sequenced to test whether fetal clonotypes persist. Replicate twin experiments were performed at different times using different library preparation protocols to rule out contamination. The paper as a whole reports these results and caveats: In monozygotic twins, out-of-frame TCR alpha sharing was systematically underestimated by recombination models, although the models agreed with sharing between unrelated individuals. Zero-insertion analyses could be partly confounded by invariant T cells such as MAIT and iNKT, although diverse VJ usage argued against such confounding for most clonotypes. Because the same donors could not be followed over many years, conclusions were based on cross-sectional statistical analysis. Out-of-frame TCR alpha sequences shared between twins showed an excess of low generation-probability sequences compared with coincidental sharing between unrelated individuals. A weaker excess of twin sharing was found in beta out-of-frame sequences because the signal-to-noise ratio was lowered by fewer shared sequences. Abundant cord blood beta clonotypes carried fewer insertions; young adult naive repertoires showed a weaker similar trend, while memory repertoires showed none.

Via the germline V gene (reference sequence), CDR1 is LNHDA and CDR2 SQIVND. The CDR3 sequence holds 12 residues, the cysteine and phenylalanine included. Here the CDR3 DNA is all that survives: 36 bases in frame from base 1. V is reduced by 3 bases and J by 1 base, leaving a spacing of 3 bases between them. Preparation of the library involved 5' RACE. The instrument was an Illumina HiSeq 2000. Template switching introduced a universal primer binding site; the final cDNA contained a unique molecular identifier, enabling accurate counting of TCR cDNA molecules. Specific primers in the conserved constant-segment region were used to synthesize first-strand cDNA for the TCR alpha and beta chains. To control for contamination, each cDNA library was double barcoded with a SMART-Mk sample barcode plus Illumina barcodes. TruSeq adapter sequences and Illumina sample barcodes were added in two successive PCR steps. The Illumina HiSeq platform was used with custom primers to sequence TCR alpha and beta cDNA libraries. As for how the authors treated the data: Unique molecular identifiers were extracted from raw reads with MiGEC, and CDR3 positions were determined with MiXCR. Recombination models were inferred per individual with the repgenHMM and IGoR tools using an EM algorithm. The tcR package in R was used for shared clonotype analysis, with sharing normalized by the product of cloneset sizes. Out-of-frame nonproductive sequences were analyzed to study raw recombination free of thymic and clonal selection effects. TCRdb passed the public sequencing reads through fastp at Q25 and MiXCR, retaining productive beta sequences. CDR3 protein duplicates are merged, each entry listing the most common genes and DNA. These V and J calls derive from TCRdb rather than the authors' analysis. This sample is represented by around 480,000 distinct CDR3 sequences; approximately 15% of them were singletons. The ten top clones hold approximately 0.52% of the sample.

Every donor was a healthy Caucasian. The twin cohort comprised three pairs of female monozygotic twins, all aged roughly 18 to 30 years. Positive isolation kits from Invitrogen were used to isolate CD4+ and CD8+ T cell populations. This clonotype was observed a handful of times. Its binding antigen is unknown. No much larger clone is present one base from it, and per-base qualities are unavailable. These data were also reused for a study on yellow fever vaccine responses in identical twins. The second paper states: According to the authors, the vaccine-induced T cell response in identical twins seemed to be partly convergent and partly specific to each individual. In the study, vaccine-responding T cell clones were precisely tracked in identical twins.

In this chain, TRBV19 is recombined with TRBJ1-1; too little of a D gene remains to name it. The sequencing input was CD4+ T cells sorted from blood. The clonotype was recovered from a woman aged 18-35 years in good health. The CDR3 here reads CASSMWNTEAFF. The nucleotide sequence is given as TGTGCCAGTAGTATGTGGAACACTGAAGCTTTCTTT.